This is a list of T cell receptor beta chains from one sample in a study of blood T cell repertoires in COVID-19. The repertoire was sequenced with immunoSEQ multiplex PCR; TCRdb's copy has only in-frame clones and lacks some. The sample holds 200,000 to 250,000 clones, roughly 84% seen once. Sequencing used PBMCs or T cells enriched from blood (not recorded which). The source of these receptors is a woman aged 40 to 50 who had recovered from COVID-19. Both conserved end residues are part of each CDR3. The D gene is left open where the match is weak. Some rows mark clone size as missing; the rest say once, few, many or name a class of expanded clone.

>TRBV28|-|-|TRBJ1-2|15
CASSVSHRLGDGYTF
TGTGCCAGCAGCGTCTCCCACCGCCTAGGCGATGGCTACACCTTC
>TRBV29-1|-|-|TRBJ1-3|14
CSVEQGNSGNTIYF
TGCAGCGTTGAACAGGGGAACTCTGGAAACACCATATATTTT
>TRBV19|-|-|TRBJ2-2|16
CASRTDSQANTGELFF
TGTGCCAGTAGGACGGACTCACAAGCGAACACCGGGGAGCTGTTTTTT
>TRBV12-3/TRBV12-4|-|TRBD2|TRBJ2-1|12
CASSLSGSQQFF
TGTGCCAGCAGTTTGAGCGGGAGCCAGCAGTTCTTC
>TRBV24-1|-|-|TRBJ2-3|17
CATSGERTIPSTDTQYF
TGTGCCACCAGTGGGGAAAGGACAATTCCTAGCACAGATACGCAGTATTTT
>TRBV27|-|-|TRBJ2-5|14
CASSLARARETQYF
TGTGCCAGCAGTTTAGCCAGGGCGAGGGAGACCCAGTACTTC
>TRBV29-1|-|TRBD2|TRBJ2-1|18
CSVEPYGASGSSYNEQFF
TGCAGCGTTGAACCTTACGGGGCTAGCGGGAGCTCCTACAATGAGCAGTTCTTC
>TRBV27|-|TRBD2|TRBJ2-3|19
CASSTRTSGKRGDTDTQYF
TGTGCCAGCAGTACTAGGACTAGCGGGAAAAGGGGGGACACAGATACGCAGTATTTT
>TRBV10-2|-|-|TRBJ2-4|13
CASSGVGGNIQYF
TGCGCCAGCAGTGGAGTGGGGGGAAACATTCAGTACTTC
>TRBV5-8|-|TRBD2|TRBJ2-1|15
CASSLGGRAGDEQFF
TGTGCCAGCAGCTTGGGCGGGAGGGCCGGGGATGAGCAGTTCTTC
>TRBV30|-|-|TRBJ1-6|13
CAWRAGYNSPLHF
TGTGCCTGGAGAGCAGGGTATAATTCACCCCTCCACTTT
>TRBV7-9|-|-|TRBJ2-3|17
CASSLPRGRGTPDTQYF
TGTGCCAGCAGCTTACCCAGGGGAAGGGGAACCCCAGATACGCAGTATTTT
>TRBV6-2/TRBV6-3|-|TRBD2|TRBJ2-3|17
CASSFPQLAASTDTQYF
TGTGCCAGCAGTTTTCCCCAACTAGCGGCTAGCACAGATACGCAGTATTTT
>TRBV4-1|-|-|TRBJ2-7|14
CASSQDRDSYEQYF
TGCGCCAGCAGCCAAGACAGGGACTCCTACGAGCAGTACTTC
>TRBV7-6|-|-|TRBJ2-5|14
CASSPNPGVETQYF
TGTGCCAGCAGCCCAAATCCGGGGGTTGAGACCCAGTACTTC
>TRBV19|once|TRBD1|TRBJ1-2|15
CASSIGTASNYGYTF
TGTGCCAGTAGTATCGGGACAGCCTCTAACTATGGCTACACCTTC
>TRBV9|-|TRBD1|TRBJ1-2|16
CASSVARAGGNYGYTF
TGTGCCAGCAGCGTAGCTAGGGCAGGGGGCAACTATGGCTACACCTTC
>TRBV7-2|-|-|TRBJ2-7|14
CASSPGLGSYEQYF
TGTGCCAGCAGCCCAGGACTGGGGTCCTACGAGCAGTACTTC
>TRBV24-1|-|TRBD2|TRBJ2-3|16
CATSDSGLAFTDTQYF
TGTGCCACCAGTGATTCAGGACTAGCGTTCACAGATACGCAGTATTTT
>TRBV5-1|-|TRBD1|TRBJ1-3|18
CASSLRGQGAFGGNTIYF
TGCGCCAGCAGCCTTCGGGGACAGGGGGCTTTTGGTGGAAACACCATATATTTT
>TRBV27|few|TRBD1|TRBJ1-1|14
CASSWNRGRTEAFF
TGTGCCAGCAGTTGGAACAGGGGGCGCACTGAAGCTTTCTTT
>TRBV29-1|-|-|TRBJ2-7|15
CSVRREGQTTYEQYF
TGCAGCGTCCGGCGGGAAGGGCAGACCACCTACGAGCAGTACTTC
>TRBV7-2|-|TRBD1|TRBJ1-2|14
CASSLGTGGAGYTF
TGTGCCAGCAGCTTAGGGACAGGGGGCGCGGGCTACACCTTC
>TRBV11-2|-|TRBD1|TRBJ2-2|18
CASSLARRQGARTGELFF
TGTGCCAGCAGCTTAGCGCGCCGGCAGGGGGCGAGGACCGGGGAGCTGTTTTTT
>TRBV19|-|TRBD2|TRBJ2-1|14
CASRPGGLVGEQFF
TGTGCCAGTCGACCCGGCGGACTAGTTGGTGAGCAGTTCTTC
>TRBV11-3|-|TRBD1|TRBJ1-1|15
CASSFDVAGGTEAFF
TGTGCCAGCAGCTTTGATGTGGCAGGGGGCACTGAAGCTTTCTTT
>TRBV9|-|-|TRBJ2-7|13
CASSGQGTYEQYF
TGTGCCAGCAGCGGGCAGGGTACCTACGAGCAGTACTTC
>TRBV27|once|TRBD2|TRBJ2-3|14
CASSFSGFTDTQYF
TGTGCCAGCAGTTTTAGCGGGTTCACAGATACGCAGTATTTT
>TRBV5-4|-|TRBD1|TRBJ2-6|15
CASSLTGDGANVLTF
TGTGCCAGCAGCTTAACAGGGGATGGGGCCAACGTCCTGACTTTC
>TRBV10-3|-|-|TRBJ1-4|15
CAISERGQSNEKLFF
TGTGCCATCAGTGAGAGGGGACAAAGCAATGAAAAACTGTTTTTT
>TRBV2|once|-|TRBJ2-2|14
CASSEFTNTGELFF
TGTGCCAGCAGTGAATTCACGAACACCGGGGAGCTGTTTTTT
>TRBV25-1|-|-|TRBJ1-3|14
CASKGDGYGNTIYF
TGTGCCAGCAAGGGGGACGGATATGGAAACACCATATATTTT
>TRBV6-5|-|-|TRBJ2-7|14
CASRRASRSYEQYF
TGTGCCAGCAGGAGAGCCTCACGCTCCTACGAGCAGTACTTC
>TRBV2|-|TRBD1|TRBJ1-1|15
CASKRTGGADTEAFF
TGTGCCAGCAAAAGAACAGGGGGCGCAGACACTGAAGCTTTCTTT
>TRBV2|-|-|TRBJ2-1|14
CASRDSFGNLEQFF
TGTGCCAGCAGGGACAGCTTTGGGAATCTTGAGCAGTTCTTC
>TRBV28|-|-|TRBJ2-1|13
CASTSGRSNEQFF
TGTGCCAGCACGAGCGGGCGGAGCAATGAGCAGTTCTTC
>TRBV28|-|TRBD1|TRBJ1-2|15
CASSFAGRGHGGYTF
TGTGCCAGCAGTTTTGCCGGCAGGGGGCACGGGGGCTACACCTTC
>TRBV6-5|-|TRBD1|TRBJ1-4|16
CASSYGQGGAAEKLFF
TGTGCCAGCAGTTACGGACAGGGAGGAGCGGCTGAAAAACTGTTTTTT
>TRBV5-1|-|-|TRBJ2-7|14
CASTPALGGSEQYF
TGCGCCAGCACCCCCGCCCTGGGCGGGTCCGAGCAGTACTTC
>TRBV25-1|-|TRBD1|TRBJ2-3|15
CASTIGQGPGDTQYF
TGTGCCAGCACCATAGGACAGGGTCCGGGAGATACGCAGTATTTT
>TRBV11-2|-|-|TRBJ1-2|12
CASSREGDGYTF
TGTGCCAGCAGCCGGGAGGGGGATGGCTACACCTTC